The 14 T cell receptor beta chains in this list originate from one sample, sequenced in a study of early T cells in non-severe SARS-CoV-2 infection. MiXCR, applied by TCRdb to the 5' RACE reads, yields one record per CDR3 protein. The sample contains 85,000 to 100,000 distinct CDR3 sequences, approximately 10% of which appear only once. Sequenced here: whole blood, sampled at baseline. All receptors derive from an adult who was a healthcare worker with PCR-confirmed SARS-CoV-2 infection or an uninfected control (not recorded which).

The rearrangement uses TRBV7-9 and TRBJ2-1; 7 bases are a match to TRBD2. Germline loops: CDR1 SEHNR, CDR2 FQNEAQ (reference sequence). CDR3 length: 16 residues. Losses at the gene ends were 7 bases for V and 6 bases for J; bases not matched to a gene: 15. The CDR3 region has the DNA TGTGCCAGCACCGCGGGGGACTTAACTAGCGTCAATGAGCAGTTCTTC. Translated: CASTAGDLTSVNEQFF.

The table lists this clonotype with many counts. The chain joins TRBV28 to TRBJ2-5, with 8 bases that match TRBD1. This CDR3 spans 14 amino acids. Trimming at V came to 6 bases and at J to 2 bases, leaving 5 bases not matched to a gene. Germline assignment: CDR1 MDHEN and CDR2 SYDVKM. CDR3 nucleotides: TGTGCCAGCAGGCCTGACAGGGGTCAAGAGACCCAGTACTTC. Protein: CASRPDRGQETQYF.

V and J are TRBV4-1 and TRBJ2-7, with D perhaps given as TRBD1 or TRBD2 (5 bases each). CDR3 length: 16 amino acids. Germline V gene data show CDR1 as MGHRA and CDR2 as YSYEKL. V was shortened by 1 base and J by 3 bases, with 16 bases between the two germline ends. The CDR3 sequence: CASSQGVEGTLYEQYF. CDR3 coding DNA: TGCGCCAGCAGCCAAGGAGTTGAGGGGACGCTCTACGAGCAGTACTTC.

The V and J genes are TRBV6-2 or TRBV6-3 and TRBJ2-7; 8 bases map to TRBD1. Trimming took 6 bases from V and 4 from J; bases not matched to a gene: 20. CDR3 length equals 18 residues. CDR1 MNHEY and CDR2 SVGEGT come from the germline V gene. In nucleotides, the CDR3 is TGTGCCAGCAGCGGTAACTCCCCTTGGGCAGGGGGCACGTACGAGCAGTACTTC. As protein: CASSGNSPWAGGTYEQYF.

The rearrangement links TRBV20-1 to TRBJ2-5, with a possible D match to TRBD1 (6 bases). Germline CDR1 DFQATT, CDR2 SNEGSKA (reference sequence). This CDR3 is built from 13 residues. Trimming removed 3 bases at V and 3 bases at J, with 11 bases between. CDR3 residues: CSARTGWEETQYF. CDR3 sequence (DNA): TGCAGTGCTAGGACAGGTTGGGAAGAGACCCAGTACTTC.

The chain employs TRBV12-3 or TRBV12-4 and TRBJ2-2; 7 positions agree with TRBD1. V shed 4 bases and J 1 base; nucleotides not matched to a gene: 3. The CDR3 is 15 residues long. The CDR3 nucleotides read TGTGCCAGCAGTTCCCGACAGGGGAACACCGGGGAGCTGTTTTTT. Translation: CASSSRQGNTGELFF.

The chain employs TRBV29-1 and TRBJ2-1; no clear D. Germline values: CDR1 SQVTM, CDR2 ANQGSEA. The length of the CDR3 is 12 residues. Deletions cut 3 bases from V and 7 bases from J, with 10 bases between. The CDR3 region has the DNA TGCAGCGTTGATTTCGTGGGGAATGAGCAGTTCTTC. Its protein product is CSVDFVGNEQFF.

The chain links TRBV6-6 to TRBJ2-3; possible D gene TRBD2, 6 bases. V was pared by 5 bases and J by 5 bases, with 14 bases between. The CDR3 consists of 14 residues. Germline loops: CDR1 MNHNY, CDR2 SVGAGI (reference sequence). DNA for the CDR3: TGTGCCAGCAGTCCCCCGTCTAGCGTAGATACGCAGTATTTT. Its protein product is CASSPPSSVDTQYF.

This sequence joins TRBV7-9 and TRBJ1-1; D not resolved. Trimming left V 5 bases short and J 10 bases short, with 14 bases between. Per germline, CDR1 SEHNR and CDR2 FQNEAQ (reference sequence). This CDR3 contains 12 residues. DNA of the CDR3: TGTGCCAGCAGCCTCAGCGCAAGCCGAGCTTTCTTT. Protein product: CASSLSASRAFF.

This clonotype was detected ten times or more. The chain carries TRBV10-2 and TRBJ1-1, with D tentatively TRBD1 (5 bases). Germline lookup yields CDR1 WSHSY and CDR2 SAAADI. The CDR3 has 14 amino acids. V gave up 3 bases and J gave up 4 bases, with 12 bases separating them. The CDR3 DNA follows: TGCGCCAGCAGTGAAGGGCAGGGACTCACTGAAGCTTTCTTT. It translates to CASSEGQGLTEAFF.

The chain couples TRBV3-1 to TRBJ2-1; D unclear. From germline, CDR1 is LGHDT and CDR2 YNNKEL (reference sequence). CDR3 length: 15 amino acids. Trimming shortened V by 1 base and J by 4 bases, and 11 bases separated the two germline ends. The CDR3 DNA follows: TGTGCCAGCAGCCAAGTGAGGAGCCCTTACAATGAGCAGTTCTTC. Amino acids: CASSQVRSPYNEQFF.

This clonotype was counted at least ten times. This chain joins TRBV5-1 and TRBJ2-7; 9 bases match TRBD1. V was pared by 4 bases and J by 2 bases, with 7 bases of the junction left unmatched. This CDR3 is 15 amino acids long. The germline V gene encodes CDR1 SGHRS and CDR2 YFSETQ. The DNA of the CDR3 is TGCGCCAGCAGCGGATCACAGGGGGCGCCCTACGAGCAGTACTTC. Translating it yields CASSGSQGAPYEQYF.

J is TRBJ1-6 and V is TRBV20-1; D remains unclear. Germline assignment: CDR1 DFQATT and CDR2 SNEGSKA (reference sequence). There are 12 residues in the CDR3. Trimming took 0 bases from V and 14 from J, leaving 11 bases between them. The CDR3 region is CSARDGDVALHF. The CDR3 coding sequence is TGCAGTGCTAGAGATGGGGATGTGGCCCTCCACTTT.

This clonotype was seen a few times. This sequence joins TRBV14 and TRBJ1-2; weak D call: TRBD1 (5 bases). V was clipped by 5 bases and J by 10 bases, with 23 bases between them. This CDR3 is built from 15 residues. Germline CDR1 SGHDN, CDR2 FVKESK. The CDR3 region is CASSTPGTVPKIYTF. DNA for the CDR3: TGTGCCAGCAGCACACCAGGGACCGTTCCCAAAATCTACACCTTC.